This TCR beta chain was identified in a study of shared clonotypes between healthy human individuals. About the study: CD4 naive and CD4 memory each took three plates per donor, while CD8 naive took two and CD8 memory one.

Profiling relied on immunoSEQ multiplex PCR, and the TCRdb table lists in-frame clones only, not all of them. The table has more than 1,200,000 clones, 97% to 99% seen once. Sequenced input: naive CD4+ T cells sorted from blood. Subset defined: CD45RA+ positively selected. The TCR comes from a man younger than 45 in good health.

The CDR3 reads CASSGDRRYEKLFF. The CDR3 DNA reads as TGCGCCAGCAGCGGGGACAGGAGGTACGAAAAACTGTTTTTT. The V and J genes are TRBV4-3 and TRBJ1-4; 8 positions match TRBD1. The trim removed 5 bases at V and 8 bases at J, leaving 7 bases unmatched. The germline V gene encodes CDR1 LGHNA and CDR2 YSLEER. The CDR3 extends over 14 amino acids.